This T cell receptor (beta chain) was retrieved from a study of blood T cell repertoires in COVID-19. Study at large: COVID-19 samples, acute and convalescent, were from the United States, Italy and Spain. PBMCs, B-cell-depleted T cells, or T cells were the source of the cDNA or gDNA that made up the material.

Only one count was recorded for this clone. Clones were read by immunoSEQ multiplex PCR, and TCRdb kept only the in-frame ones, dropping some. The table has about 220,000 clones, approximately 78% seen once. Per the germline V gene, CDR1 is MNHEY and CDR2 is SMNVEV (reference sequence). Trimming took off 5 bases at V and 7 bases at J, with 12 bases between the two ends. The length of the CDR3 is 13 residues. Sequenced material: peripheral blood. This clonotype was obtained from a woman aged 65 to 85 with COVID-19, enrolled during active disease. This sequence joins TRBV27 and TRBJ1-5, with a possible D match to TRBD1 (5 bases). The CDR3 coding sequence is TGTGCCAGCAGTGGGCAGGGAAGCCAGCCCCAGCATTTT. Its translation is CASSGQGSQPQHF.